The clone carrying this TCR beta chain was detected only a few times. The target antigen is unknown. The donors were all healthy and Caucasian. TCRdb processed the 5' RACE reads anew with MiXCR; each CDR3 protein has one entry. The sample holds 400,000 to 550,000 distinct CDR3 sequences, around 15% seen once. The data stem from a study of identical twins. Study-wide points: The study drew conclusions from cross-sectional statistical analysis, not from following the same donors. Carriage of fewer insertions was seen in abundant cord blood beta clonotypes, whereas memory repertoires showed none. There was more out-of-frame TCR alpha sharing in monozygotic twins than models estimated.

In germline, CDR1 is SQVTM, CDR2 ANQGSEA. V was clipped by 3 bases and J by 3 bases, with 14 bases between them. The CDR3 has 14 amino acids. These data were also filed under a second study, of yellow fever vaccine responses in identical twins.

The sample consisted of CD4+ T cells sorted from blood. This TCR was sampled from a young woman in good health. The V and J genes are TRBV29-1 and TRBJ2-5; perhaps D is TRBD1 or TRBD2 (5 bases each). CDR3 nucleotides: TGCAGCGTTGATAGGGGACGAGGGGAAGAGACCCAGTACTTC. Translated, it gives CSVDRGRGEETQYF.